This T cell receptor beta chain was identified during a study of T cells in Graves' hyperthyroidism and ophthalmopathy. Amplified TCR beta CDR3 regions derived from RNA transcripts. RT-PCR in the first round (using the HTBI primer set) targeted the TCR CDR3. MiXCR was run by TCRdb on the multiplex PCR reads, yielding one entry per CDR3 protein. The data hold approximately 400,000 distinct CDR3 sequences, with 20% to 25% observed a single time. The V and J ends lost 2 bases and 5 bases respectively, with 12 bases between them. The CDR3 loop spans 14 amino acids. CDR1 LGHDT and CDR2 YNNKEL come from the germline V gene (reference sequence). The sample holds a few counts of this clonotype.

The receptor comes from a man aged 45-60 years with Graves' hyperthyroidism. The sequenced sample was blood. The V and J genes are TRBV3-1 and TRBJ2-5; D possibly matches TRBD1 or TRBD2 (5 bases each). CDR3: CASSQFRGGETQYF. CDR3 sequence (DNA): TGTGCCAGCAGCCAATTTAGGGGCGGGGAGACCCAGTACTTC.